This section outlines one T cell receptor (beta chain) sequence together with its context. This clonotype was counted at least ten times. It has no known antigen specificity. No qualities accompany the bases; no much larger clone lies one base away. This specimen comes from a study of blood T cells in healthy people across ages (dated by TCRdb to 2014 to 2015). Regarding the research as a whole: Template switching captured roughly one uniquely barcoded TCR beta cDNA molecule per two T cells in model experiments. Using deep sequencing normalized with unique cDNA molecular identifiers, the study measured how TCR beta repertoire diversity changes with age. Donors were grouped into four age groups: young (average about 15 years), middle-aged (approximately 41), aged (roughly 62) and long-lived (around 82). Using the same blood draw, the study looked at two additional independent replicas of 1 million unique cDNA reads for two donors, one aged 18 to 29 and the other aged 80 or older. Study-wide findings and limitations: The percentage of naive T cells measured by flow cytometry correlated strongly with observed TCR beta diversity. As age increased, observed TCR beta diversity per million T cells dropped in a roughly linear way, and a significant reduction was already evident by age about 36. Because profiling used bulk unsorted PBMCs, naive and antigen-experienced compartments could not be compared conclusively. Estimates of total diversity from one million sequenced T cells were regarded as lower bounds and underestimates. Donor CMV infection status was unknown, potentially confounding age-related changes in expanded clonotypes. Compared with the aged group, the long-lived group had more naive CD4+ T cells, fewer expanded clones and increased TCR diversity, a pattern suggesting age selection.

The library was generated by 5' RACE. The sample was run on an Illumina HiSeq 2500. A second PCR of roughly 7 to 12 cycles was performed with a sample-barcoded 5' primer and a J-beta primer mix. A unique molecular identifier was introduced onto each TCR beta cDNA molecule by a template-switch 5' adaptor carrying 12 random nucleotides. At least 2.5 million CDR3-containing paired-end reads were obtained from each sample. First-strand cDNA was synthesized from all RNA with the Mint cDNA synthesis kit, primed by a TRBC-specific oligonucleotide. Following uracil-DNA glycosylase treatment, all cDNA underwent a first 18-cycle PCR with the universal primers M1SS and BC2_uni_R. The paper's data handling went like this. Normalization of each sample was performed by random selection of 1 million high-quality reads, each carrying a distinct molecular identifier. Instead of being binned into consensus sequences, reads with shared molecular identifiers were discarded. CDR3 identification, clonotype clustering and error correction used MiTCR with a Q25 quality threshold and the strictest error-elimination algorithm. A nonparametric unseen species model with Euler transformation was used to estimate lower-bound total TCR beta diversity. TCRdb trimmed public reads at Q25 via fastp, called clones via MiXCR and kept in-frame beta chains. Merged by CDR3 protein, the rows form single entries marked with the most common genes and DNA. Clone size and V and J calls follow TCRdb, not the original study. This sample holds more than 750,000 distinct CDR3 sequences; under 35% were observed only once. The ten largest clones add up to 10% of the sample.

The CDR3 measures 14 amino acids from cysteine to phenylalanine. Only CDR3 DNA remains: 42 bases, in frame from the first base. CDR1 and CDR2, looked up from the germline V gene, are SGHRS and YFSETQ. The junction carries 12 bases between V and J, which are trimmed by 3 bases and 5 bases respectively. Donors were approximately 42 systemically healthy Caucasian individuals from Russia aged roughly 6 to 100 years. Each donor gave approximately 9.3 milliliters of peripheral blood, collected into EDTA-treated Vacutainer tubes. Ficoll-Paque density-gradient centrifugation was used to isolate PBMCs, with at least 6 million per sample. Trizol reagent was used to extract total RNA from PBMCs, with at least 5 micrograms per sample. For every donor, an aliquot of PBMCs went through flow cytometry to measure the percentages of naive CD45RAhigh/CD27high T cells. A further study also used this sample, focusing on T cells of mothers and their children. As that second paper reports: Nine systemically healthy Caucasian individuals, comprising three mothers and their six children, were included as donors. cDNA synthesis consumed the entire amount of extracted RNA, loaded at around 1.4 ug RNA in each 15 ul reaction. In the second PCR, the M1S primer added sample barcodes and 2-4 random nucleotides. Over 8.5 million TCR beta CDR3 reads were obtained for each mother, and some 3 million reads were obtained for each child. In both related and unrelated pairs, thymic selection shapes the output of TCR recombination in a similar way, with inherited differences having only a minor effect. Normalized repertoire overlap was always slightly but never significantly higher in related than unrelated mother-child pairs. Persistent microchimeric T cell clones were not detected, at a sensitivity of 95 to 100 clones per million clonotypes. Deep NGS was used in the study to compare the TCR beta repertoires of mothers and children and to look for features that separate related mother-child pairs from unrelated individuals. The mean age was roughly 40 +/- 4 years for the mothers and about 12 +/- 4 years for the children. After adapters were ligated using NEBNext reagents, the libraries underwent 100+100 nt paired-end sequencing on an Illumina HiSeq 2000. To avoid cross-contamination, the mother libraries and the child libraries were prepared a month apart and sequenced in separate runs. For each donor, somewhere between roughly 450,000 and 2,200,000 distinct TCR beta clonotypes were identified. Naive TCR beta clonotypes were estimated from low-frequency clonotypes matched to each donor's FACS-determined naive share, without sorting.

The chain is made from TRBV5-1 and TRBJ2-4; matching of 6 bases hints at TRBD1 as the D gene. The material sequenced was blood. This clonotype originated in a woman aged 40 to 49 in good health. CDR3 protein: CASSSDGGQNIQYF. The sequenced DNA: TGCGCCAGCAGCTCGGATGGGGGCCAAAACATTCAGTACTTC.